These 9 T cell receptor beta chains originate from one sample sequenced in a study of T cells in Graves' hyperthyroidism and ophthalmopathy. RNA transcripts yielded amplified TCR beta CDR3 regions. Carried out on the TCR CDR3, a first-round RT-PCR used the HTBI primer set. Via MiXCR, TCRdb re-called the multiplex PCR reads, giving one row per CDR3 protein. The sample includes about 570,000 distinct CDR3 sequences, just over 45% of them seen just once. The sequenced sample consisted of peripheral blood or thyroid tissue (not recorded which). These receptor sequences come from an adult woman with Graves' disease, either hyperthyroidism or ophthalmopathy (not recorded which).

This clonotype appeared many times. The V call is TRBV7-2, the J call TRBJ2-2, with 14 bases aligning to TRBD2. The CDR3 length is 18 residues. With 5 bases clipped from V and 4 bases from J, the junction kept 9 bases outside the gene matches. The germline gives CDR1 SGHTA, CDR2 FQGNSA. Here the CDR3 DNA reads TGTGCCAGCAGCAGACCGGGACTAGCGGGAGATTCCACCGGGGAGCTGTTTTTT. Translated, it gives CASSRPGLAGDSTGELFF. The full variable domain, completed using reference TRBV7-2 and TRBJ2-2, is GAGVSQSPSNKVTEKGKDVELRCDPISGHTALYWYRQSLGQGLEFLIYFQGNSAPDKSGLPSDRFSAERTGGSVSTLTIQRTQQEDSAVYLCASSRPGLAGDSTGELFFGEGSRLTVL.

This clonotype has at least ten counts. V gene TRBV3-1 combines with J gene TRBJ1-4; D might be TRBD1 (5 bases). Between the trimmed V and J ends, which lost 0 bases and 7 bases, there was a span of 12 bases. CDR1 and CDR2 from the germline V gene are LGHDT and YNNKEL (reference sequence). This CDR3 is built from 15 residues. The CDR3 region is CASSQERQGGEKLFF. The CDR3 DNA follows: TGTGCCAGCAGCCAAGAGCGGCAGGGAGGTGAAAAACTGTTTTTT.

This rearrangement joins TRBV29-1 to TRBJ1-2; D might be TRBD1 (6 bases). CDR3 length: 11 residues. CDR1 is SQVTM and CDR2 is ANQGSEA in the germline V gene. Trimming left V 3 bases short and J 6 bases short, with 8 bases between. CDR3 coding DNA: TGCAGCGTTGAGGGGGGCGATGGCTACACCTTC. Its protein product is CSVEGGDGYTF.

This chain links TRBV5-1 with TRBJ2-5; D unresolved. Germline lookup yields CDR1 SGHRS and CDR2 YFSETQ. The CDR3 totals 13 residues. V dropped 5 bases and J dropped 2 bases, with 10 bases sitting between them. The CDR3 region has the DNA TGCGCCAGCAGGGCCACTCCTCAAGAGACCCAGTACTTC. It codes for CASRATPQETQYF.

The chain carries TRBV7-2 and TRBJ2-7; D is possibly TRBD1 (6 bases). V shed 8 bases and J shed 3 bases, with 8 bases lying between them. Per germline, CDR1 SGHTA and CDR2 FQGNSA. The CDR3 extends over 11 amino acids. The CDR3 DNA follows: TGTGCCAGCGGACAGAACTACGAGCAGTACTTC. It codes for CASGQNYEQYF.

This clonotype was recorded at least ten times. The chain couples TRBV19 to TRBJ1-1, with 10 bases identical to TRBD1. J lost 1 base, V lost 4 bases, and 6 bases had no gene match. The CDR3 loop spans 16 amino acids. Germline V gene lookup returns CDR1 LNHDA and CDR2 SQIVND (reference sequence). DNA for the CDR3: TGTGCCAGTAGTACTCGGGACAGGGGTTGGAACACTGAAGCTTTCTTT. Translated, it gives CASSTRDRGWNTEAFF.

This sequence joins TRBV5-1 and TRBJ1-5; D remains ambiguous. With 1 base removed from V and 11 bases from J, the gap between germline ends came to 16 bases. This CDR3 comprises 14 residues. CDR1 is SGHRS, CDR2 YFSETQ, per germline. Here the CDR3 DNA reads TGCGCCAGCAGCTTGACGAGCGGAGTAGGGACCCAGCATTTT. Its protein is CASSLTSGVGTQHF.

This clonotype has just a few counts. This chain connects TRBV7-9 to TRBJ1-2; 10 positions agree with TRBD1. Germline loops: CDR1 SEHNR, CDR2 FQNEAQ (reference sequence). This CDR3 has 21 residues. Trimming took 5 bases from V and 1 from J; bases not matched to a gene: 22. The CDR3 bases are TGTGCCAGCAGCCCCACCGGACAGGGGGTCTACTACGCCGCCTATAACTATGGCTACACCTTC. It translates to CASSPTGQGVYYAAYNYGYTF. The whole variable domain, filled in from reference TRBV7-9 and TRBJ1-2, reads DTGVSQNPRHKITKRGQNVTFRCDPISEHNRLYWYRQTLGQGPEFLTYFQNEAQLEKSRLLSDRFSAERPKGSFSTLEIQRTEQGDSAMYLCASSPTGQGVYYAAYNYGYTFGSGTRLTVV.

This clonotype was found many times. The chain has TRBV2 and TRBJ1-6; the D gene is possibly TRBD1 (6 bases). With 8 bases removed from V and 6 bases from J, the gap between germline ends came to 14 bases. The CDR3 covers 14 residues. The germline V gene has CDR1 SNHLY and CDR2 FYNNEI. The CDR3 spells CASLKGTSNSPLHF. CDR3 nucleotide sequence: TGTGCCAGCTTAAAAGGGACATCTAATTCACCCCTCCACTTT.